These 3 T cell receptor beta chains originate from one sample sequenced in a study of shared clonotypes between healthy human individuals. TCRdb's copy holds only in-frame clones and misses some; the assay was immunoSEQ multiplex PCR. The data contain under 2.5 million clones, approximately 90% of them singletons. The sequenced sample consisted of naive CD4+ T cells from PBMCs. Subset in this sample: CD45RA+ positively selected. The receptors come from a young man in good health. Some clones in this sample may be carry-over from other donors' samples.

The chain recombines TRBV18 with TRBJ1-5; perhaps TRBD1 as D (5 bases). Germline V gene lookup returns CDR1 KGHSH and CDR2 LQKENI. Trimming pared 6 bases from V and 0 bases from J, leaving 12 bases between. This CDR3 spans 15 amino acids. CDR3 protein: CASSTDSFSNQPQHF. CDR3 coding DNA: TGTGCCAGCTCCACAGACAGCTTTAGCAATCAGCCCCAGCATTTT.

The chain uses TRBV4-3 and TRBJ2-1; a weak D match, TRBD2 (7 bases). The V end lost 0 bases, the J end lost 0 bases, and 24 bases lay between the germline ends. Germline values: CDR1 LGHNA, CDR2 YSLEER. The CDR3 extends over 21 amino acids. Here the CDR3 reads CASSQDSGTQLADSSYNEQFF. In nucleotides, the CDR3 is TGCGCCAGCAGCCAAGATTCAGGGACACAGCTAGCGGATAGCTCCTACAATGAGCAGTTCTTC.

The V and J genes are TRBV7-2 and TRBJ2-1; D is possibly TRBD2 (6 bases). CDR3 size: 16 residues. CDR1 is SGHTA and CDR2 is FQGNSA in the germline V gene. Deletions cut 0 bases from V and 0 bases from J, with 9 bases between. CDR3 sequence: CASSLAGRPSYNEQFF. The CDR3 DNA follows: TGTGCCAGCAGCTTAGCGGGGAGGCCCTCCTACAATGAGCAGTTCTTC.